The 28 T cell receptor beta chains in this list originate from one sample, sequenced in a study of early T cells in non-severe SARS-CoV-2 infection. TCRdb redid the calling of the 5' RACE reads with MiXCR, one entry per CDR3 protein. The sample holds about 42,000 distinct CDR3 sequences, 5% to 6.5% seen once. Sequenced here: whole blood, sampled at baseline. The receptors derive from an adult who was a healthcare worker with PCR-confirmed SARS-CoV-2 infection or an uninfected control (not recorded which).

The rearrangement joins TRBV7-9 to TRBJ2-7; D is perhaps TRBD2 (6 bases). V lost 8 bases and J 0 bases, leaving 11 bases between the germline ends. Looked up from germline, CDR1 is SEHNR and CDR2 is FQNEAQ (reference sequence). This CDR3 has 13 residues. The CDR3 here is CASGSGRSYEQYF. The CDR3 DNA is TGTGCCAGCGGCAGCGGGCGCTCCTACGAGCAGTACTTC.

This clonotype was counted ten times or more. This chain links TRBV7-6 with TRBJ1-1; possibly TRBD1 for D (6 bases). From germline, CDR1 is SGHVS and CDR2 FNYEAQ. CDR3 size: 12 residues. The V and J ends lost 5 bases and 7 bases respectively, with 11 bases between them. CDR3 in amino acids: CASSHRVGEAFF. CDR3 nucleotides: TGTGCCAGCAGCCACAGGGTCGGTGAAGCTTTCTTT.

This clonotype showed up many times. This sequence joins TRBV29-1 and TRBJ2-2; D is possibly TRBD1 or TRBD2 (5 bases each). CDR3 size: 14 residues. Germline assignment: CDR1 SQVTM and CDR2 ANQGSEA. The V and J ends lost 6 bases and 5 bases respectively, with 16 bases between them. The CDR3 sequence is CSVTGGVSTGELFF. In nucleotides, the CDR3 is TGCAGCGTCACAGGAGGAGTATCAACCGGGGAGCTGTTTTTT.

This clonotype was observed many times. The chain is built from TRBV3-1 and TRBJ1-1; D unresolved. This CDR3 spans 13 amino acids. The germline CDR1 and CDR2 sequences are LGHDT and YNNKEL (reference sequence). Trimming removed 5 bases from V and 1 base from J, with 8 bases in between. CDR3 coding DNA: TGTGCCAGCAGCTCAACACGGAACACTGAAGCTTTCTTT. Translating gives CASSSTRNTEAFF.

This clonotype occurred many times. This chain uses TRBV10-3 with TRBJ1-5; perhaps TRBD1 as D (6 bases). The CDR3 loop spans 15 amino acids. V dropped 6 bases and J dropped 4 bases, with 16 bases sitting between them. CDR1 is ENHRY, CDR2 SYGVKD, per germline. Here the CDR3 DNA reads TGTGCCATCAGCCAAGGGACACTTTCGAATCAGCCCCAGCATTTT. Amino acids: CAISQGTLSNQPQHF.

This clonotype was seen many times. The chain uses TRBV2 and TRBJ2-7, with a possible D match to TRBD2 (6 bases). Trimming stripped 5 bases from V and 5 bases from J, with 7 bases between. This CDR3 is built from 11 residues. Germline loops: CDR1 SNHLY, CDR2 FYNNEI. CDR3 nucleotides: TGTGCCAGCAGTAGGGAGGACGAGCAGTACTTC. The encoded protein is CASSREDEQYF. The variable domain in full, with the rest retrieved from reference TRBV2 and TRBJ2-7, is EPEVTQTPSHQVTQMGQEVILRCVPISNHLYFYWYRQILGQKVEFLVSFYNNEISEKSEIFDDQFSVERPDGSNFTLKIRSTKLEDSAMYFCASSREDEQYFGPGTRLTVT.

This clonotype was counted ten times or more. The chain employs TRBV7-9 and TRBJ2-5, with D possibly matching TRBD1 (5 bases). CDR3 length: 12 residues. V dropped 4 bases and J dropped 5 bases, with 8 bases sitting between them. Germline V gene sequence: CDR1 SEHNR, CDR2 FQNEAQ (reference sequence). This chain's CDR3 is CASSSRVETQYF. In DNA, the CDR3 is TGTGCCAGCAGCTCCAGGGTGGAGACCCAGTACTTC.

In its sample, this clonotype was seen many times. The junction departs from germline at one end; a sequencing error may be responsible. This chain uses TRBV7-2 with TRBJ2-3; 11 bases are a match to TRBD2. Per the germline V gene, CDR1 is SGHTA and CDR2 is FQGNSA. This CDR3 is 15 amino acids long. DNA for the CDR3: TGTGCCAGCAGTTTAGCGGGGGGGTACACAGATACGCAGTATTTT. It codes for CASSLAGGYTDTQYF.

This clonotype has ten or more counts. The CDR3 is CASSQGGARSLYNEQFF. The CDR3 DNA follows: TGCGCCAGCAGCCAAGGGGGGGCGCGAAGTTTGTACAATGAGCAGTTCTTC. The gene calls are TRBV4-1 and TRBJ2-1; D might be TRBD1 or TRBD2, each matching 6 bases. Germline V lookup: CDR1 MGHRA, CDR2 YSYEKL. The CDR3 loop spans 17 amino acids. V lost 1 base and J 4 bases, leaving 17 bases between the germline ends.

This clonotype occurred many times. The CDR3 DNA follows: TGTGCCAGCAGCTTAGAACTAGCGGGCACCGGGGAGCTGTTTTTT. Residues: CASSLELAGTGELFF. The chain is built from TRBV7-2 and TRBJ2-2, with 9 bases matching TRBD2. CDR1 is SGHTA and CDR2 is FQGNSA in the germline V gene. The CDR3 length is 15 residues. V dropped 1 base and J dropped 4; count of bases not matched to a gene: 1.

This clonotype occurred many times. The chain is built from TRBV6-1 and TRBJ2-3, with 8 bases lining up with TRBD1. The trim removed 3 bases at V and 1 base at J, leaving 6 bases unmatched. This CDR3 is built from 16 residues. Germline CDR1 and CDR2: MNHNS and SASEGT. The CDR3 protein is CASSDEPGQGTDTQYF. As DNA, the CDR3 is TGTGCCAGCAGTGACGAACCGGGACAGGGCACAGATACGCAGTATTTT.

This clonotype was seen more than once but under ten times. A much larger clone is a single base away; this may be a read error. For the CDR3, the DNA is TGTGCCAGCAGCTCCGAGACCACATACAATGAGCAGTTCTTC. Its translation: CASSSETTYNEQFF. The chain joins TRBV7-6 to TRBJ2-1; no firm D call. This CDR3 spans 14 amino acids. Trimming cost V 4 bases and J 4 bases, with 11 bases left between them. The germline CDR1 and CDR2 sequences are SGHVS and FNYEAQ.

Here the CDR3 DNA reads TGTGCCAGCAGCTCAATGACTACTAGCACAGATACGCAGTATTTT. Translation: CASSSMTTSTDTQYF. The V gene is TRBV5-4, the J gene TRBJ2-3; a weak D match, TRBD2 (5 bases). Germline assignment: CDR1 SGHNT and CDR2 YYREEE (reference sequence). The CDR3 is 15 amino acids. Trimming left V 3 bases short and J 0 bases short, with 11 bases between.

This clonotype was counted many times. The J gene is TRBJ2-6, the V gene TRBV27; no clear D. Germline CDR1 reads MNHEY; CDR2 reads SMNVEV (reference sequence). V lost 5 bases and J lost 0, with 8 bases in between. CDR3 length: 15 residues. DNA of the CDR3: TGTGCCAGCAGTCCTATCACCTCTGGGGCCAACGTCCTGACTTTC. Encoded protein: CASSPITSGANVLTF.

This clonotype was recorded many times. This chain links TRBV6-6 with TRBJ1-4; D not resolved. V was pared by 5 bases and J by 0 bases, with 13 bases between. Germline V gene sequence: CDR1 MNHNY, CDR2 SVGAGI (reference sequence). The CDR3 totals 16 residues. CDR3 sequence reads: CASSRATFATNEKLFF. In DNA, the CDR3 is TGTGCCAGCAGTCGCGCAACGTTTGCAACTAATGAAAAACTGTTTTTT.

The sample holds many counts of this clonotype. This rearrangement joins TRBV5-1 to TRBJ2-5; 8 nucleotides line up with TRBD2. CDR3 length: 14 amino acids. J was trimmed by 6 bases and V by 3 bases; bases with no gene match: 7. Germline V gene sequence: CDR1 SGHRS, CDR2 YFSETQ. The CDR3: CASSSGLGEQTQYF. CDR3 in DNA: TGCGCCAGCAGCTCGGGACTAGGAGAGCAGACCCAGTACTTC. The full variable domain, completed using reference TRBV5-1 and TRBJ2-5, is KAGVTQTPRYLIKTRGQQVTLSCSPISGHRSVSWYQQTPGQGLQFLFEYFSETQRNKGNFPGRFSGRQFSNSRSEMNVSTLELGDSALYLCASSSGLGEQTQYFGPGTRLLVL.

This clonotype was counted many times. The J gene is TRBJ2-5, the V gene TRBV6-1, with 13 bases lining up with TRBD2. The CDR3 runs to 15 residues. Germline V gives CDR1 MNHNS, CDR2 SASEGT. Trimming removed 6 bases from V and 5 bases from J; junction bases left unmatched: 6. CDR3 in amino acids: CASSILAGGQETQYF. The CDR3, as DNA: TGTGCCAGCAGCATACTAGCGGGGGGGCAGGAGACCCAGTACTTC.

The gene calls are TRBV18 and TRBJ2-3, with D possibly matching TRBD2 (5 bases). The CDR3 totals 16 residues. CDR1 KGHSH and CDR2 LQKENI come from the germline V gene. V was pared by 4 bases and J by 2 bases, with 16 bases between. DNA of the CDR3: TGTGCCAGCTCACTTGAAGTAGGACTCAACACAGATACGCAGTATTTT. Its translation: CASSLEVGLNTDTQYF.

The V gene is TRBV21-1, the J gene TRBJ2-2; the table gives TRBD2 as D, unverified against the DNA. TRBV21-1 is a documented pseudogene. CDR3 length equals 13 residues. The CDR3 region is CASGGPVTGELFF. CDR3 sequence (DNA): TGTGCCAGCGGAGGGCCGGTCACCGGGGAGCTGTTTTTT.

In this sample, this clonotype turned up a few times. V usage is TRBV12-3 or TRBV12-4 and J usage is TRBJ2-7, with 10 bases matching TRBD2. The V gene end was trimmed by 6 bases and the J gene end by 4 bases; junction bases not matched to a gene: 3. The CDR3 spans 13 residues. CDR3 sequence (DNA): TGTGCCAGCAGCCAGCGGGGGGGATACGAGCAGTACTTC. This gives the protein CASSQRGGYEQYF.

The table lists this clonotype with a few counts. This chain connects TRBV4-2 to TRBJ2-1, with TRBD1 matching 7 bases. V gave up 3 bases and J gave up 8 bases; unmatched junction bases: 4. This CDR3 contains 13 residues. CDR1 and CDR2 (germline): LGHNA, YNFKEQ. CDR3 in DNA: TGTGCCAGCAGCCATGAACAGGGGTATGAGCAGTTCTTC. Amino acids: CASSHEQGYEQFF.

This clonotype was seen repeatedly, ten times or more. V and J are TRBV28 and TRBJ2-7; D unresolved. The CDR3 runs 15 residues. Germline V CDR1 and CDR2: MDHEN, SYDVKM. Trimming took off 2 bases at V and 2 bases at J, with 13 bases between the two ends. CDR3 region: CASSLQDDTAYEQYF. In nucleotides, the CDR3 is TGTGCCAGCAGTTTACAGGACGACACTGCCTACGAGCAGTACTTC. Together with reference TRBV28 and TRBJ2-7, the CDR3 gives the full variable domain: DVKVTQSSRYLVKRTGEKVFLECVQDMDHENMFWYRQDPGLGLRLIYFSYDVKMKEKGDIPEGYSVSREKKERFSLILESASTNQTSMYLCASSLQDDTAYEQYFGPGTRLTVT.

The table lists this clonotype with many counts. This chain joins TRBV2 and TRBJ2-4; D possibly uses TRBD1 or TRBD2 (5 bases each). The CDR3 runs 14 residues. Germline CDR1 is SNHLY and CDR2 is FYNNEI. Trimming stripped 2 bases from V and 4 bases from J, with 9 bases between. The CDR3 sequence is CASSEPGLKNIQYF. CDR3 coding DNA: TGTGCCAGCAGTGAACCGGGGCTAAAAAACATTCAGTACTTC.

This clonotype was observed a few times. The rearrangement uses TRBV11-3 and TRBJ2-1; 8 nucleotides line up with TRBD1. There are 15 residues in the CDR3. The V gene end was trimmed by 1 base and the J gene end by 7 bases; junction bases not matched to a gene: 6. CDR1 is SGHNT and CDR2 is YENEEA in the germline V gene. The CDR3 bases are TGTGCCAGCAGCTTAGGGACAGGGTCTTTAAATGAGCAGTTCTTC. It encodes CASSLGTGSLNEQFF.

This clonotype was seen at least ten times. V gene TRBV6-5 combines with J gene TRBJ2-2; the match to TRBD1 covers 9 bases. Germline CDR1 reads MNHEY; CDR2 reads SVGAGI. The junction had 4 bases not matched to a gene; V was cut back by 7 bases and J by 1 base. This CDR3 has 15 amino acids. The DNA of the CDR3 is TGTGCCAGCAAGACGGGACAGGGGAACACCGGGGAGCTGTTTTTT. Translating gives CASKTGQGNTGELFF.

This clonotype was detected ten times or more. The rearrangement uses TRBV12-3 or TRBV12-4 and TRBJ1-3; no reliable D call. V lost 6 bases to trimming and J lost 0 bases, with 9 bases between them. This CDR3 region has 14 residues. The CDR3 region has the DNA TGTGCCAGCAGGTGGATCGGCTCTGGAAACACCATATATTTT. It translates to CASRWIGSGNTIYF.

This clonotype was picked up many times. The V call is TRBV6-4, the J call TRBJ2-3, with TRBD2 matching 13 bases. Germline V lookup: CDR1 MRHNA, CDR2 SNTAGT. V gave up 5 bases and J gave up 3 bases; unmatched junction bases: 2. The CDR3 is 15 residues long. The DNA for the CDR3 is TGTGCCAGCAGTACTAGCGGGGGGGAAACAGATACGCAGTATTTT. Amino acid sequence: CASSTSGGETDTQYF.

This clonotype was detected only a few times. The genes are TRBV4-1 and TRBJ1-4, with D maybe TRBD1 (6 bases). CDR3 length: 17 amino acids. The V end was cut by 1 base, the J end by 8 bases, with 20 bases between. Germline V lookup: CDR1 MGHRA, CDR2 YSYEKL. The CDR3 nucleotides are TGCGCCAGCAGCCAAGTCCGTCTATGGGGGCTGGGGGAAAAACTGTTTTTT. It translates to CASSQVRLWGLGEKLFF.